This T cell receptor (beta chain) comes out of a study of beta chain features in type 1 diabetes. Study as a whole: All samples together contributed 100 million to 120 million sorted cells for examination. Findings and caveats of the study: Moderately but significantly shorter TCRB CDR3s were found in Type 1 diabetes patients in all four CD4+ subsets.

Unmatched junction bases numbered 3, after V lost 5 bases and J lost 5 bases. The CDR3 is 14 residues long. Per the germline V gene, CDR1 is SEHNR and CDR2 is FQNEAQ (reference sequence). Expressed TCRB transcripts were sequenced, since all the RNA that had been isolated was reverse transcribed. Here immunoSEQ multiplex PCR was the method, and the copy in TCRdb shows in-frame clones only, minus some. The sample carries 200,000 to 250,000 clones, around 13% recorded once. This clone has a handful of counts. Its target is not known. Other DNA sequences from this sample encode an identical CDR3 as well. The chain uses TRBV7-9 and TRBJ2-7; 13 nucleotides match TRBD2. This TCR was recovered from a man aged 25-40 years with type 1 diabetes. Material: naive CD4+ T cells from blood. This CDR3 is CASSLGLAGDEQYF. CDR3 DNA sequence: TGTGCCAGCAGCCTAGGACTAGCGGGAGACGAGCAGTACTTC. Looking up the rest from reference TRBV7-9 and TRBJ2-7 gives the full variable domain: DTGVSQNPRHKITKRGQNVTFRCDPISEHNRLYWYRQTLGQGPEFLTYFQNEAQLEKSRLLSDRFSAERPKGSFSTLEIQRTEQGDSAMYLCASSLGLAGDEQYFGPGTRLTVT.